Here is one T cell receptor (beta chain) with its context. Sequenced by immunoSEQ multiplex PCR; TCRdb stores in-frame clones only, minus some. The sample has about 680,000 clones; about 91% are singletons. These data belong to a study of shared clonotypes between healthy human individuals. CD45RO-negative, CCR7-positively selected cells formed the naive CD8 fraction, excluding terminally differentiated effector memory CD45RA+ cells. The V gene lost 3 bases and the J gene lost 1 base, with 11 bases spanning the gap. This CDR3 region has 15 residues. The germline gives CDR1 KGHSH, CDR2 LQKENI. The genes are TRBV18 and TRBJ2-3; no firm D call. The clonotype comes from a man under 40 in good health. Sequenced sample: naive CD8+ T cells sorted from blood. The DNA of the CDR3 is TGTGCCAGCTCACCTCCAGCTTTGGGCACAGATACGCAGTATTTT. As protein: CASSPPALGTDTQYF. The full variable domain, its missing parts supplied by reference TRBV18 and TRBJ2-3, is NAGVMQNPRHLVRRRGQEARLRCSPMKGHSHVYWYRQLPEEGLKFMVYLQKENIIDESGMPKERFSAEFPKEGPSILRIQQVVRGDSAAYFCASSPPALGTDTQYFGPGTRLTVL.